Presented here are 28 T cell receptor beta chains from one specimen sequenced in a study of CD8 T cells in Susac syndrome. RNA, at roughly 0.45 to 1 ug, was reverse transcribed with random hexamers. TCRdb analysed the immunoSEQ multiplex PCR reads with MiXCR anew, one entry per CDR3 protein. The table includes some 52,000 distinct CDR3 sequences, roughly 93% detected once. The material sequenced was CD8+ T cells from PBMCs. The receptors stem from a human donor with multiple sclerosis.

This clonotype occurred once. This chain uses TRBV7-9 with TRBJ1-5; no reliable D call. CDR1 and CDR2 (germline): SEHNR, FQNEAQ (reference sequence). Between the trimmed V and J ends, which lost 5 bases and 9 bases, there was a span of 11 bases. CDR3 length: 12 amino acids. CDR3 sequence (DNA): TGTGCCAGCAGCCCCGGCGAGGGGCCCCAGCATTTT. It translates to CASSPGEGPQHF. Based on the CDR3 plus reference TRBV7-9 and TRBJ1-5, the full variable domain is DTGVSQNPRHKITKRGQNVTFRCDPISEHNRLYWYRQTLGQGPEFLTYFQNEAQLEKSRLLSDRFSAERPKGSFSTLEIQRTEQGDSAMYLCASSPGEGPQHFGDGTRLSIL.

The chain has TRBV27 and TRBJ1-1, with TRBD1 as a possible D gene (5 bases). This CDR3 has 13 residues. V lost 8 bases and J 3 bases, leaving 13 bases between the germline ends. Germline-derived CDR1 and CDR2 are MNHEY and SMNVEV (reference sequence). The CDR3 loop reads CASAPGGDTEAFF. CDR3 in DNA: TGTGCCAGCGCCCCCGGGGGGGACACTGAAGCTTTCTTT.

The genes are TRBV5-6 and TRBJ1-2; D is perhaps TRBD1 (6 bases). Deletions cut 0 bases from V and 6 bases from J, with 9 bases between. CDR1 SGHDT and CDR2 YYEEEE come from the germline V gene. The CDR3 has 13 amino acids. The CDR3 bases are TGTGCCAGCAGCTTGGCGGCAGGGGATGGCTACACCTTC. Amino acids: CASSLAAGDGYTF.

The count of this clonotype is one. The J gene is TRBJ1-1, the V gene TRBV12-3 or TRBV12-4, with D unresolved. V was cut by 8 bases and J by 10 bases, with 26 bases left in between. This CDR3 is 15 amino acids long. Here the CDR3 DNA reads TGTGCCAGCGTCCAACCACTCCTTGGGGTCAGAGGAGCTTTCTTT. Translated: CASVQPLLGVRGAFF.

This chain joins TRBV29-1 and TRBJ1-1; D unclear. The CDR3 loop spans 14 amino acids. Germline CDR1 and CDR2: SQVTM and ANQGSEA. V was trimmed by 1 base and J by 1 base, leaving 10 bases between them. CDR3: CSVEGSESNTEAFF. CDR3 nucleotides: TGCAGCGTTGAAGGAAGCGAGTCGAACACTGAAGCTTTCTTT. The complete variable domain, with remaining parts taken from reference TRBV29-1 and TRBJ1-1, reads SAVISQKPSRDICQRGTSLTIQCQVDSQVTMMFWYRQQPGQSLTLIATANQGSEATYESGFVIDKFPISRPNLTFSTLTVSNMSPEDSSIYLCSVEGSESNTEAFFGQGTRLTVV.

The chain has TRBV7-9 and TRBJ2-7; tentatively, D is TRBD2 (5 bases). Germline V gives CDR1 SEHNR, CDR2 FQNEAQ (reference sequence). V shed 3 bases and J shed 9 bases, with 18 bases lying between them. This CDR3 is built from 14 residues. CDR3 residues: CASSFAGSSTAQYF. DNA of the CDR3: TGTGCCAGCAGCTTCGCGGGCTCCTCCACTGCGCAGTACTTC.

This chain links TRBV19 with TRBJ2-2; D gene unclear. CDR3 length: 13 amino acids. Germline-derived CDR1 and CDR2 are LNHDA and SQIVND (reference sequence). V was trimmed by 5 bases and J by 7 bases, leaving 11 bases between them. DNA of the CDR3: TGTGCCAGTAGTTTGCCTGACGTCGGGGAGCTGTTTTTT. Translated, it gives CASSLPDVGELFF.

The V call is TRBV29-1, the J call TRBJ2-1; 7 nucleotides line up with TRBD1. V lost 6 bases to trimming and J lost 7 bases; unmatched junction nucleotides: 9. Germline CDR1 reads SQVTM; CDR2 reads ANQGSEA. The CDR3 length is 13 residues. CDR3 in amino acids: CSVDRAVSNEQFF. The CDR3 coding sequence is TGCAGCGTCGACAGGGCCGTGTCAAATGAGCAGTTCTTC.

Of note for this clonotype: The junction and the germline gene differ at one end; a read error may be behind it. This chain joins TRBV28 and TRBJ1-1; the D gene is possibly TRBD1 (6 bases). In germline, CDR1 is MDHEN, CDR2 SYDVKM. The CDR3 consists of 11 residues. The DNA of the CDR3 is TGTGCCTGCAGGGGGAACACTGAAGCTTTCTTT. Translation: CACRGNTEAFF.

This chain joins TRBV29-1 and TRBJ2-7; 7 nucleotides align to TRBD1. Trimming cost V 0 bases and J 0 bases; bases outside gene matches: 5. Germline V gives CDR1 SQVTM, CDR2 ANQGSEA. The CDR3 covers 15 residues. As DNA, the CDR3 is TGCAGCGTTGAAGATCCGGACAGGAGCTCCTACGAGCAGTACTTC. Protein sequence: CSVEDPDRSSYEQYF.

This sequence joins TRBV13 and TRBJ1-6, with D unresolved. Between the trimmed V and J ends, which lost 5 bases and 10 bases, there was a span of 9 bases. Germline assignment: CDR1 PRHDT and CDR2 FYEKMQ (reference sequence). The CDR3 totals 12 residues. The CDR3 sequence is CASSTTRSPLHF. In nucleotides, the CDR3 is TGTGCCAGCAGCACGACACGGTCACCCCTCCACTTT.

This clonotype occurred once. The chain employs TRBV28 and TRBJ2-2, with D unclear. The CDR3 totals 11 residues. Germline CDR1 and CDR2: MDHEN and SYDVKM. The V gene lost 6 bases and the J gene lost 8 bases, with 7 bases spanning the gap. The DNA of the CDR3 is TGTGCCAGCAGCCCCGAGGGGGAGCTGTTTTTT. Encoded protein: CASSPEGELFF.

The chain is built from TRBV6-5 and TRBJ1-2; 8 bases align to TRBD1. V trimming: 0 bases; J trimming: 7 bases; junction bases outside the gene matches: 10. The CDR3 totals 16 residues. Germline CDR1 and CDR2: MNHEY and SVGAGI. The CDR3 spells CASSYSMTGEDSGYTF. DNA for the CDR3: TGTGCCAGCAGTTACTCCATGACAGGGGAGGATAGTGGCTACACCTTC.

J is TRBJ1-2 and V is TRBV12-3 or TRBV12-4; unclear D gene. V lost 3 bases to trimming and J lost 8 bases, with 16 bases between them. The CDR3 spans 14 residues. The CDR3 DNA reads as TGTGCCAGCAGTTTTCGCCCAGCGCCTATGGGCTACACCTTC. Translated, it gives CASSFRPAPMGYTF.

The CDR3 DNA reads as TGTGCCAGCAGCCCTCCTTCTCCGAATGAAAAACTGTTTTTT. It codes for CASSPPSPNEKLFF. The chain recombines TRBV7-9 with TRBJ1-4; D gene uncertain. Per germline, CDR1 SEHNR and CDR2 FQNEAQ (reference sequence). Trimming cost V 5 bases and J 5 bases, with 12 bases left between them. This CDR3 region has 14 residues.

The CDR3 loop reads CASSPRGGEGYEQYF. CDR3 nucleotide sequence: TGTGCCAGCAGTCCGAGAGGGGGCGAAGGTTACGAGCAGTACTTC. The rearrangement uses TRBV28 and TRBJ2-7; 7 bases fit TRBD1. Germline trimming cut 5 bases from V and 4 bases from J; bases unmatched to any gene: 11. From germline, CDR1 is MDHEN and CDR2 SYDVKM. The CDR3 is 15 residues long.

V is TRBV19 and J is TRBJ1-6; D is uncertain. The V end lost 3 bases, the J end lost 8 bases, and 11 bases lay between the germline ends. CDR1 is LNHDA and CDR2 is SQIVND in the germline V gene (reference sequence). This CDR3 is 14 amino acids long. The CDR3 region is CASSMQAAYSPLHF. The CDR3 DNA reads TGTGCCAGTAGTATGCAGGCAGCCTATTCACCCCTCCACTTT.

The chain recombines TRBV12-3 or TRBV12-4 with TRBJ1-5; D ambiguous. V lost 5 bases and J 2 bases, leaving 7 bases between the germline ends. This CDR3 has 13 amino acids. Written as DNA, the CDR3 is TGTGCCAGCAGTCCCGGTGGCAATCAGCCCCAGCATTTT. This translates into CASSPGGNQPQHF.

This rearrangement joins TRBV7-2 to TRBJ1-1; TRBD1 might be the D (6 bases). Trimming removed 4 bases from V and 9 bases from J, with 15 bases in between. Germline V gives CDR1 SGHTA, CDR2 FQGNSA. This CDR3 is built from 13 residues. The CDR3 DNA follows: TGTGCCAGCAGCTCCGGCCCCCGGGACAAAGCTTTCTTT. This codes for CASSSGPRDKAFF.

The chain joins TRBV10-2 to TRBJ1-2, with D perhaps matching TRBD1 (5 bases). CDR1 and CDR2 (germline): WSHSY, SAAADI. Trimming removed 6 bases from V and 4 bases from J, with 18 bases in between. The CDR3 totals 15 residues. The CDR3 sequence: CASSPGPSYVYGYTF. The CDR3 region has the DNA TGCGCCAGCAGCCCGGGGCCTTCTTACGTCTATGGCTACACCTTC.

The genes are TRBV5-6 and TRBJ1-1, with D unresolved. V was cut by 0 bases and J by 0 bases, with 9 bases left in between. The CDR3 spans 15 residues. Germline V lookup: CDR1 SGHDT, CDR2 YYEEEE. CDR3 sequence: CASSLERRLNTEAFF. CDR3 bases: TGTGCCAGCAGCTTGGAACGGCGGTTGAACACTGAAGCTTTCTTT.

The gene calls are TRBV6-1 and TRBJ2-1; TRBD2 aligns across 9 bases. Unmatched junction bases numbered 13, after V lost 7 bases and J lost 6 bases. The length of the CDR3 is 16 residues. The germline V gene encodes CDR1 MNHNS and CDR2 SASEGT. CDR3 amino acids: CASNTLGLAGINEQFF. CDR3 in DNA: TGTGCCAGCAACACCTTGGGCCTAGCGGGGATCAATGAGCAGTTCTTC.

This rearrangement joins TRBV5-4 to TRBJ2-7; 9 bases are shared with TRBD2. CDR1 SGHNT and CDR2 YYREEE come from the germline V gene (reference sequence). The CDR3 has 14 residues. Unmatched junction bases numbered 5, after V lost 2 bases and J lost 5 bases. CDR3: CASSFGGGGHEQYF. The CDR3 nucleotides are TGTGCCAGCAGCTTCGGCGGGGGGGGCCACGAGCAGTACTTC.

This clonotype was detected only once. V is TRBV11-2 and J is TRBJ2-5; unclear D gene. CDR1 and CDR2 (germline): SGHAT, FQNNGV. Deletions cut 4 bases from V and 9 bases from J, with 27 bases between. CDR3 length equals 17 residues. CDR3 sequence: CASSSASEVHGRWAQYF. The CDR3 DNA reads TGTGCCAGCAGCTCGGCCAGTGAGGTCCACGGCCGGTGGGCCCAGTACTTC.

This clonotype was seen only once. The V and J genes are TRBV13 and TRBJ2-3; perhaps TRBD1 as D (7 bases). CDR1 is PRHDT and CDR2 is FYEKMQ in the germline V gene (reference sequence). V lost 4 bases and J lost 0, with 8 bases in between. CDR3 length: 14 amino acids. CDR3 nucleotide sequence: TGTGCCAGCAGCTCAGGGGGGAGCACAGATACGCAGTATTTT. Translation: CASSSGGSTDTQYF.

The chain is built from TRBV19 and TRBJ2-2; possible D gene TRBD1, 6 bases. Germline values: CDR1 LNHDA, CDR2 SQIVND (reference sequence). Trimming removed 5 bases at V and 7 bases at J, with 17 bases between. CDR3 length: 15 amino acids. DNA of the CDR3: TGTGCCAGTAGTTCCCCCGGGACAAGGCACGGGGAGCTGTTTTTT. It yields the protein CASSSPGTRHGELFF.

The rearrangement links TRBV30 to TRBJ2-1; 9 bases agree with TRBD1. Germline V gene sequence: CDR1 GTSNPN, CDR2 SVGIG (reference sequence). Losses at the gene ends were 0 bases for V and 6 bases for J; bases not matched to a gene: 3. The CDR3 has 14 residues. CDR3 in amino acids: CAWSVGTGRNEQFF. The CDR3 region has the DNA TGTGCCTGGAGTGTGGGGACAGGGCGCAATGAGCAGTTCTTC.

This sequence joins TRBV15 and TRBJ2-7, with 10 positions matching TRBD1. Trimming at V came to 5 bases and at J to 4 bases, leaving 2 bases not matched to a gene. The CDR3 spans 13 residues. The germline gives CDR1 LNHNV, CDR2 YYDKDF (reference sequence). Here the CDR3 reads CATSGTGEYEQYF. The CDR3 DNA follows: TGTGCCACCAGCGGGACAGGGGAATACGAGCAGTACTTC.